These 11 T cell receptor beta chains were sequenced from one sample in a study of tumor and adjacent non-tumor tissue in lung cancer. Three rounds of nested PCR, following a modified ARM-PCR protocol, produced the TCRbeta library. TCRdb independently ran MiXCR on the multiplex PCR reads; one entry per CDR3 protein. Of over 110,000 distinct CDR3 sequences in the sample, approximately 66% were seen once. No cell sorting was done before RNA was extracted from the tissue. The sequenced sample was lung tumor tissue. The receptor set was obtained from a man in his 60s with small cell lung cancer.

Turning to this clonotype: A much larger clone sits a single nucleotide away, making a read error possible. V and J are TRBV12-3 or TRBV12-4 and TRBJ2-2; TRBD2 matches at 7 bases. The CDR3 has 16 amino acids. Trimming at V came to 6 bases and at J to 5 bases, leaving 12 bases not matched to a gene. The CDR3 DNA reads TGTGCCAGCAGCACTACTATCGGGAGGACAACCGGGGAGCTGTTTTTT. This translates into CASSTTIGRTTGELFF.

A few counts support this clonotype. A much larger clone sits a single nucleotide away, making a read error possible. CDR3 sequence reads: CSARQQGARNEQFF. The CDR3, as DNA: TGCAGTGCTAGGCAACAGGGGGCGAGGAATGAGCAGTTCTTC. The genes are TRBV20-1 and TRBJ2-1; 9 bases match TRBD1. Germline V gene data show CDR1 as DFQATT and CDR2 as SNEGSKA (reference sequence). The CDR3 loop spans 14 amino acids. Germline trimming cut 3 bases from V and 7 bases from J; bases unmatched to any gene: 7.

This clonotype was seen ten or more times. J is TRBJ1-2 and V is TRBV6-5, with D maybe TRBD1 (5 bases). The CDR3 length is 16 residues. The germline V and J ends were trimmed by 3 bases and 3 bases, with 17 bases remaining between them. The germline V gene encodes CDR1 MNHEY and CDR2 SVGAGI. The CDR3 sequence: CASSYSVGVGDYGYTF. CDR3 sequence (DNA): TGTGCCAGCAGTTATTCAGTAGGGGTTGGGGACTATGGCTACACCTTC.

This clonotype occurred many times. The genes are TRBV12-3 or TRBV12-4 and TRBJ1-2; D remains ambiguous. CDR3 length: 13 residues. V was pared by 6 bases and J by 1 base, with 9 bases between. The CDR3 DNA sequence: TGTGCCAGCAGCCCTATTTTTAACTATGGCTACACCTTC. Protein product: CASSPIFNYGYTF.

Worth noting for this clonotype: Compared with germline, one end of the junction differs, possibly owing to a read error. DNA for the CDR3: TGCAGTGCTAGCCCTACAGGGGTCGGGGGCTACAGGTTC. It codes for CSASPTGVGGYRF. This sequence joins TRBV20-1 and TRBJ1-2, with TRBD1 matching 7 bases. Germline V CDR1 and CDR2: DFQATT, SNEGSKA (reference sequence). The CDR3 extends over 13 amino acids.

In its sample, this clonotype was seen a few times. This is likely a read error, given that the CDR3 carries no conserved phenylalanine or tryptophan at its end. The chain recombines TRBV20-1 with TRBJ2-7; tentative D call: TRBD1 (6 bases). This CDR3 is 14 amino acids long. Germline loops: CDR1 DFQATT, CDR2 SNEGSKA (reference sequence). V lost 5 bases to trimming and J lost 1 base, with 15 bases between them. CDR3 residues: CSARRQDTSYEQYL. The CDR3 bases are TGCAGTGCTCGAAGACAGGACACGTCCTACGAGCAGTACCTC.

This clonotype turned up a few times. In DNA form, the CDR3 reads TGCGCCAGCAGCCAAGTTGTGGTGGAGACCCAGTACTTC. This translates into CASSQVVVETQYF. V gene TRBV4-1 combines with J gene TRBJ2-5; D is unclear. The ends were cut back, 1 base at V and 5 bases at J, with 8 bases in the middle. The CDR3 is made up of 13 amino acids. Germline loops: CDR1 MGHRA, CDR2 YSYEKL.

This clonotype was detected only once. At one end the junction does not follow the germline gene, possibly because of a read error. The chain combines TRBV11-2 with TRBJ1-1, with D perhaps TRBD1 (5 bases). CDR3 length: 14 amino acids. The germline V gene has CDR1 SGHAT and CDR2 FQNNGV. This CDR3 is CARTPGVMNTEAFF. CDR3 nucleotide sequence: TGTGCCAGGACCCCGGGGGTGATGAACACCGAAGCCTTCTTT. Using reference TRBV11-2 and TRBJ1-1 for the parts outside the CDR3, the full variable domain is EAGVAQSPRYKIIEKRQSVAFWCNPISGHATLYWYQQILGQGPKLLIQFQNNGVVDDSQLPKDRFSAERLKGVDSTLKIQPAKLEDSAVYLCARTPGVMNTEAFFGQGTRLTVV.

To note about this clonotype: The junction does not match germline at one end; this may be a read error. J is TRBJ2-3 and V is TRBV7-8; D is unresolved. Germline loops: CDR1 SGHVS, CDR2 FQNEAQ. This CDR3 is built from 13 residues. CDR3 loop: CTSSLDRTDTQYF. DNA of the CDR3: TGTACCAGCAGCTTAGATAGGACAGATACGCAGTATTTT.

CDR3 loop: CASSDLPGTSGSRYEQYF. The CDR3 nucleotides are TGTGCCAGCAGTGACCTTCCCGGGACTAGCGGGAGTAGATACGAGCAGTACTTC. This chain links TRBV6-2 or TRBV6-3 with TRBJ2-7, with 14 bases matching TRBD2. Trimming took 5 bases from V and 4 from J; bases not matched to a gene: 13. CDR3 length equals 18 residues. Germline CDR1 MNHEY, CDR2 SVGEGT.

Comment on this clonotype: This may be a read error, as it is one base from a much larger clone. The V call is TRBV20-1, the J call TRBJ2-1; 7 nucleotides agree with TRBD1. This CDR3 comprises 14 residues. CDR1 and CDR2 (germline): DFQATT, SNEGSKA (reference sequence). Trimming at V came to 1 base and at J to 11 bases, leaving 11 bases not matched to a gene. The CDR3 region is CSARVNRGTGKQFF. CDR3 sequence (DNA): TGCAGTGCTAGAGTAAACAGGGGTACGGGTAAGCAGTTCTTC.